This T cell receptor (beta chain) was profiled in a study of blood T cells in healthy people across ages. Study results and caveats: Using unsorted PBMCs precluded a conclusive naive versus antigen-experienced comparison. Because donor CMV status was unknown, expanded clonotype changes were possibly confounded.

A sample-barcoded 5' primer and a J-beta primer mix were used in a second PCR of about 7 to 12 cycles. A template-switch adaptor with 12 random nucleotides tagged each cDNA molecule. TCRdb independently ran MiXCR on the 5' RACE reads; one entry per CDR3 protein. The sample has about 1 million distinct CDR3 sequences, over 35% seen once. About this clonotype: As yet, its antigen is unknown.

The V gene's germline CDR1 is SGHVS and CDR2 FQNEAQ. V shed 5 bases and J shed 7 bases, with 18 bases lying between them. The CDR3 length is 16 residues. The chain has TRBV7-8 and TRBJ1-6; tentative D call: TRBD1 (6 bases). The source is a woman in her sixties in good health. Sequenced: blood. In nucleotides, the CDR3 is TGTGCCAGCAGCATCCGGACAGCGATCACAAATTCACCCCTCCACTTT. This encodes CASSIRTAITNSPLHF.